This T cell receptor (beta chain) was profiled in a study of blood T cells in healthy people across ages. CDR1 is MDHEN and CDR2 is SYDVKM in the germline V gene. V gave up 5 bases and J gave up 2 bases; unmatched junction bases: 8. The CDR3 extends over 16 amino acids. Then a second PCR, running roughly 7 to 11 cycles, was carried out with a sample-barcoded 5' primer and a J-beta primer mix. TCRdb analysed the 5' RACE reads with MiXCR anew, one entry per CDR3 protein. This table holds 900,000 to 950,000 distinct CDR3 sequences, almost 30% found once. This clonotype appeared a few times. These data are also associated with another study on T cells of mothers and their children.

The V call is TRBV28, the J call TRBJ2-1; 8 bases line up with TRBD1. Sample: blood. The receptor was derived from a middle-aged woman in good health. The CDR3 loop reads CASSLWTGRTYNEQFF. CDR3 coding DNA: TGTGCCAGCAGTCTTTGGACAGGGCGTACCTACAATGAGCAGTTCTTC.